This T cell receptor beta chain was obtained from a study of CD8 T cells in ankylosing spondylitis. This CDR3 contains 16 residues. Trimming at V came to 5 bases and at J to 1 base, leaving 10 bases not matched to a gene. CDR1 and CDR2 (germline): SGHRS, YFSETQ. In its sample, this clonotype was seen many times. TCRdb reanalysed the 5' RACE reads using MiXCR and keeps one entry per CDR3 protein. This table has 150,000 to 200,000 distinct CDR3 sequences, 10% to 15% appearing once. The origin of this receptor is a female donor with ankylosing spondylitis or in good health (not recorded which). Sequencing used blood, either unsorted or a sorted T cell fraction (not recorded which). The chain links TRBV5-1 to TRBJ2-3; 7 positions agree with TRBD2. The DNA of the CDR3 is TGCGCCAGCAGGTTGCTACTAGCGAAGGGCACAGATACGCAGTATTTT. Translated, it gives CASRLLLAKGTDTQYF. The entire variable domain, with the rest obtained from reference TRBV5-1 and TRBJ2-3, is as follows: KAGVTQTPRYLIKTRGQQVTLSCSPISGHRSVSWYQQTPGQGLQFLFEYFSETQRNKGNFPGRFSGRQFSNSRSEMNVSTLELGDSALYLCASRLLLAKGTDTQYFGPGTRLTVL.